These 29 T cell receptor beta chains were all obtained from the same sample, sequenced in a study of blood T cells in healthy people across ages. Alongside a J-beta primer mix, a sample-barcoded 5' primer served in a second PCR lasting about 7 to 12 cycles. TCRdb recomputed calls from the 5' RACE reads with MiXCR, one row per CDR3 protein. The sample lists fewer than 800,000 distinct CDR3 sequences, around 21% occurring once. What was sequenced was blood. These receptors were taken from a man in his 70s in good health.

V and J are TRBV28 and TRBJ2-2, with TRBD1 matching over 7 bases. CDR1 and CDR2 (germline): MDHEN, SYDVKM. The V segment lost 3 bases and the J segment 0 bases; nucleotides outside the gene matches: 4. The CDR3 spans 16 residues. This chain's CDR3 is CASSLIGQANTGELFF. The CDR3 DNA reads as TGTGCCAGCAGTTTGATCGGACAGGCGAACACCGGGGAGCTGTTTTTT. The whole variable domain, filled in from reference TRBV28 and TRBJ2-2, reads DVKVTQSSRYLVKRTGEKVFLECVQDMDHENMFWYRQDPGLGLRLIYFSYDVKMKEKGDIPEGYSVSREKKERFSLILESASTNQTSMYLCASSLIGQANTGELFFGEGSRLTVL.

The chain employs TRBV20-1 and TRBJ2-3, with 8 bases lining up with TRBD1. The CDR3 totals 13 residues. In germline, CDR1 is DFQATT, CDR2 SNEGSKA (reference sequence). V was clipped by 4 bases and J by 6 bases; unmatched bases: 6. The CDR3 DNA reads TGCAGTGCTAATCTTTACAGGGGGGATACGCAGTATTTT. Its translation: CSANLYRGDTQYF.

This clonotype was seen at least ten times. The junction does not match germline at one end; this may be a read error. V usage is TRBV4-1 and J usage is TRBJ2-5; a possible D gene is TRBD1 (5 bases). This CDR3 comprises 15 residues. The V gene's germline CDR1 is MGHRA and CDR2 YSYEKL. Here the CDR3 reads CASSRVTGSQATQYF. The DNA for the CDR3 is TGCGCCAGCAGCCGTGTTACAGGTTCCCAAGCGACCCAGTACTTC.

Comments on this clonotype: This may be a read error: a much more frequent sequence differs by one nucleotide. The DNA for the CDR3 is TGTGCCAACAGCCGCACAGGGAACGGGGGGTCAGAGACCCAGTACTTC. Amino acids: CANSRTGNGGSETQYF. The gene calls are TRBV11-2 and TRBJ2-5, with D perhaps matching TRBD2 (7 bases). This CDR3 is built from 16 residues. The V gene's germline CDR1 is SGHAT and CDR2 FQNNGV.

The chain employs TRBV28 and TRBJ1-6; 8 nucleotides line up with TRBD1. This CDR3 is built from 18 residues. Germline trimming cut 3 bases from V and 5 bases from J; bases unmatched to any gene: 12. Germline V CDR1 and CDR2: MDHEN, SYDVKM. The CDR3 loop reads CASSLRQGSPSNNSPLHF. The CDR3 DNA is TGTGCCAGCAGTTTGAGACAGGGGTCCCCATCAAATAATTCACCCCTCCACTTT.

The V call is TRBV5-1, the J call TRBJ2-1; the D is unclear. CDR1 is SGHRS, CDR2 YFSETQ, per germline. V lost 1 base, J lost 0 bases, and 5 bases lay in between. The CDR3 has 14 amino acids. CDR3 in DNA: TGCGCCAGCAGCTTGCAGAACTCCTACAATGAGCAGTTCTTC. Translating gives CASSLQNSYNEQFF.

This chain connects TRBV25-1 to TRBJ2-5; TRBD1 aligns across 10 bases. The germline CDR1 and CDR2 sequences are MGHDK and SYGVNS. CDR3 length: 14 residues. The V gene end was trimmed by 6 bases and the J gene end by 4 bases; junction bases not matched to a gene: 5. CDR3 sequence: CASRPGQGRETQYF. The CDR3, as DNA: TGTGCCAGCAGGCCGGGACAGGGGCGAGAGACCCAGTACTTC.

The rearrangement links TRBV20-1 to TRBJ2-1, with 12 bases that match TRBD2. The ends lost 6 bases at V and 5 bases at J; junction bases unmatched: 8. Looked up from germline, CDR1 is DFQATT and CDR2 is SNEGSKA (reference sequence). The CDR3 sequence is 15 residues long. CDR3 protein: CSATGLAGNDNEQFF. The DNA of the CDR3 is TGCAGTGCCACCGGACTAGCGGGGAACGACAATGAGCAGTTCTTC.

The chain joins TRBV6-1 to TRBJ1-6; D is ambiguous. Germline V gene data show CDR1 as MNHNS and CDR2 as SASEGT. The CDR3 length is 14 residues. The V and J ends lost 1 base and 14 bases respectively, with 15 bases between them. CDR3 nucleotide sequence: TGTGCCAGCAGTGAAGGGGGTTCGGGTTCCACCCTCCACTTT. Its translation is CASSEGGSGSTLHF.

This clonotype was seen a few times. V and J are TRBV20-1 and TRBJ2-3, with D possibly TRBD1 on 5 matching bases. This CDR3 comprises 13 residues. Trimming shortened V by 1 base and J by 2 bases, and 7 bases separated the two germline ends. CDR1 is DFQATT, CDR2 SNEGSKA, per germline (reference sequence). The CDR3 is CSARVGATDTQYF. CDR3 DNA sequence: TGCAGTGCTAGAGTAGGGGCCACAGATACGCAGTATTTT.

This clonotype was found a few times. The gene calls are TRBV5-1 and TRBJ1-5, with 7 positions matching TRBD1. Trimming took 5 bases from V and 3 from J; bases not matched to a gene: 2. Germline V gene sequence: CDR1 SGHRS, CDR2 YFSETQ. The CDR3 contains 13 residues. The CDR3: CASRGGNNQPQHF. CDR3 DNA sequence: TGCGCCAGCAGAGGGGGCAACAATCAGCCCCAGCATTTT. The whole variable domain, remainder taken from reference TRBV5-1 and TRBJ1-5, is KAGVTQTPRYLIKTRGQQVTLSCSPISGHRSVSWYQQTPGQGLQFLFEYFSETQRNKGNFPGRFSGRQFSNSRSEMNVSTLELGDSALYLCASRGGNNQPQHFGDGTRLSIL.

The chain carries TRBV7-8 and TRBJ1-2; D may be TRBD1 (6 bases). The CDR3 consists of 15 residues. V lost 5 bases and J 0 bases, leaving 13 bases between the germline ends. Germline values: CDR1 SGHVS, CDR2 FQNEAQ. The CDR3 bases are TGTGCCAGCAGCCCGCTAGGGGGGACTAACTATGGCTACACCTTC. Protein: CASSPLGGTNYGYTF.

This rearrangement joins TRBV6-6 to TRBJ1-6, with 7 bases matching TRBD1. After removal of 6 bases from V and 7 bases from J, the junction contained 12 bases not matched to a gene. The CDR3 sequence is 16 residues long. Germline CDR1 MNHNY, CDR2 SVGAGI (reference sequence). The CDR3 nucleotides are TGTGCCAGCAGCCCACCCCGAAGGGGGCCGAATTCACCCCTCCACTTT. This codes for CASSPPRRGPNSPLHF.

This clonotype was recorded a few times. The chain joins TRBV7-2 to TRBJ2-1; 7 bases agree with TRBD2. CDR1 is SGHTA, CDR2 FQGNSA, per germline. Unmatched junction bases numbered 5, after V lost 0 bases and J lost 3 bases. This CDR3 region has 16 residues. CDR3 loop: CASSLAAGVGYNEQFF. Written as DNA, the CDR3 is TGTGCCAGCAGCTTAGCGGCGGGGGTGGGCTACAATGAGCAGTTCTTC.

This clonotype was recorded a few times. The chain couples TRBV6-6 to TRBJ2-3; 13 nucleotides align to TRBD2. With V trimmed by 6 bases and J by 3 bases, 0 bases remained unmatched. The CDR3 is 14 amino acids. Germline CDR1 reads MNHNY; CDR2 reads SVGAGI (reference sequence). CDR3 coding DNA: TGTGCCAGCAGGGGACTAGCGGGAACAGATACGCAGTATTTT. Its translation is CASRGLAGTDTQYF.

This clonotype was observed many times. The chain has TRBV29-1 and TRBJ2-5, with D perhaps TRBD1 (6 bases). CDR3 length equals 13 residues. Germline loops: CDR1 SQVTM, CDR2 ANQGSEA. V was pared by 7 bases and J by 3 bases, with 15 bases between. The CDR3 DNA reads TGCAGCGCGACCGGGACATCCGAAGAGACCCAGTACTTC. Its protein product is CSATGTSEETQYF.

This clonotype occurred many times. The chain carries TRBV27 and TRBJ2-4; 10 positions match TRBD1. CDR1 is MNHEY, CDR2 SMNVEV, per germline (reference sequence). The CDR3 runs to 14 residues. J was trimmed by 5 bases and V by 4 bases; bases with no gene match: 2. The DNA of the CDR3 is TGTGCCAGCAGTTCGGGGACAGGGGAAAACATTCAGTACTTC. Translation: CASSSGTGENIQYF.

This clonotype has a single count. The chain couples TRBV5-1 to TRBJ2-1; D not certain. This CDR3 region has 16 residues. V lost 4 bases and J 4 bases, leaving 18 bases between the germline ends. The germline CDR1 and CDR2 sequences are SGHRS and YFSETQ. DNA of the CDR3: TGCGCCAGCAGCACCCTTATTTCCCAATATTACAATGAGCAGTTCTTC. Protein product: CASSTLISQYYNEQFF.

This clonotype occurred a few times. J is TRBJ2-3 and V is TRBV29-1; TRBD2 might be the D (5 bases). This CDR3 has 13 residues. Germline V CDR1 and CDR2: SQVTM, ANQGSEA. V lost 5 bases and J 2 bases, leaving 11 bases between the germline ends. CDR3 region: CSVPGNPTDTQYF. The CDR3, as DNA: TGCAGCGTTCCGGGGAACCCCACAGATACGCAGTATTTT.

The genes are TRBV11-2 and TRBJ2-5; no firm D call. Germline V gives CDR1 SGHAT, CDR2 FQNNGV. The CDR3 totals 13 residues. Trimming removed 5 bases from V and 5 bases from J, with 12 bases in between. In DNA, the CDR3 is TGTGCCAGCAGCACCGTGCGGTCGGAGACCCAGTACTTC. It yields the protein CASSTVRSETQYF.

The chain couples TRBV7-9 to TRBJ2-1; 7 nucleotides line up with TRBD1. V was clipped by 3 bases and J by 6 bases; unmatched bases: 5. This CDR3 contains 14 residues. CDR1 is SEHNR, CDR2 FQNEAQ, per germline (reference sequence). CDR3 protein: CASSFSQGINEQFF. CDR3 coding DNA: TGTGCCAGCAGCTTCTCACAGGGGATCAATGAGCAGTTCTTC. The full variable domain, in which reference TRBV7-9 and TRBJ2-1 provide the parts outside the CDR3, is DTGVSQNPRHKITKRGQNVTFRCDPISEHNRLYWYRQTLGQGPEFLTYFQNEAQLEKSRLLSDRFSAERPKGSFSTLEIQRTEQGDSAMYLCASSFSQGINEQFFGPGTRLTVL.

The chain carries TRBV7-3 and TRBJ2-2, with D unclear. Trimming pared 3 bases from V and 7 bases from J, leaving 9 bases between. Germline values: CDR1 SGHTA, CDR2 FQGTGA. This CDR3 comprises 13 residues. The CDR3 loop is CASSFGPNGELFF. CDR3 DNA sequence: TGTGCCAGCAGCTTTGGACCCAACGGGGAGCTGTTTTTT.

This clonotype has only a few counts. CDR3 sequence: CASSDWGTGSNEQYF. For the CDR3, the DNA is TGTGCCAGCAGTGACTGGGGAACAGGTAGTAACGAGCAGTACTTC. The V and J genes are TRBV6-1 and TRBJ2-7, with a possible D match to TRBD1 (5 bases). There are 15 residues in the CDR3. CDR1 and CDR2 (germline): MNHNS, SASEGT. Trimming took off 3 bases at V and 5 bases at J, with 17 bases between the two ends.

Only a few counts were recorded for this clonotype. CDR3 DNA: TGTGCCACCAGTGATGGGGACAGTCGAGCTTTCTTT. This codes for CATSDGDSRAFF. The V and J genes are TRBV24-1 and TRBJ1-1, with 7 bases fitting TRBD1. The germline CDR1 and CDR2 sequences are KGHDR and SFDVKD. The CDR3 has 12 residues. V was clipped by 3 bases and J by 10 bases; unmatched bases: 4.

This clonotype has a handful of counts. The V and J genes are TRBV5-6 and TRBJ1-2; TRBD1 might be the D (5 bases). Trimming took 1 base from V and 12 from J, leaving 19 bases between them. The CDR3 consists of 14 residues. The germline CDR1 and CDR2 sequences are SGHDT and YYEEEE. The CDR3 DNA sequence: TGTGCCAGCAGCTTGTCATGGACACCCCTGGAAGACACCTTC. Translating it yields CASSLSWTPLEDTF.

This clonotype was counted many times. The chain recombines TRBV9 with TRBJ2-5, with D possibly being TRBD1 (6 bases). Trimming pared 3 bases from V and 2 bases from J, leaving 8 bases between. The CDR3 spans 13 residues. CDR1 is SGDLS, CDR2 YYNGEE, per germline. The CDR3 nucleotides read TGTGCCAGCAGCGGACAGGCACAAGAGACCCAGTACTTC. Translating gives CASSGQAQETQYF.

The V and J genes are TRBV5-6 and TRBJ2-7; D is unclear. V lost 3 bases and J lost 7, with 14 bases in between. CDR1 is SGHDT and CDR2 is YYEEEE in the germline V gene. The CDR3 totals 13 residues. CDR3 sequence (DNA): TGTGCCAGCAGCTCGCCTGACCCTTCTGAGCAGTACTTC. Protein sequence: CASSSPDPSEQYF. Complete variable domain (other parts from reference TRBV5-6 and TRBJ2-7): DAGVTQSPTHLIKTRGQQVTLRCSPKSGHDTVSWYQQALGQGPQFIFQYYEEEERQRGNFPDRFSGHQFPNYSSELNVNALLLGDSALYLCASSSPDPSEQYFGPGTRLTVT.

This clonotype was recorded many times. The chain carries TRBV5-6 and TRBJ2-1; D call uncertain. With 0 bases removed from V and 0 bases from J, the gap between germline ends came to 7 bases. Germline CDR1 is SGHDT and CDR2 is YYEEEE. The CDR3 length is 15 residues. The chain's CDR3 is CASSLGHSSYNEQFF. CDR3 bases: TGTGCCAGCAGCTTGGGACATAGCTCCTACAATGAGCAGTTCTTC.

This clonotype was picked up a small number of times. The V call is TRBV28, the J call TRBJ1-1; D ambiguous. Germline CDR1 is MDHEN and CDR2 is SYDVKM. V was shortened by 5 bases and J by 4 bases, with 11 bases between the two germline ends. The CDR3 is 13 residues long. The CDR3 protein is CASSAYVVTEAFF. CDR3 in DNA: TGTGCCAGCAGTGCGTACGTGGTCACTGAAGCTTTCTTT.